These 26 T cell receptor beta chains were sequenced from one sample in a study of metastatic and nonmetastatic thyroid tumors. Among the patients, none had received any treatment before thyroid surgery. TCRdb called clones again from the PCR reads with MiXCR. The data show 5,300 or so clones, approximately 30% seen once. Material: adjacent normal tissue. The receptors were gathered from a female donor with papillary thyroid cancer or a benign thyroid nodule (not recorded which). Some clones in this sample may be carry-over from other donors' samples.

This clone was observed a few times. The chain employs TRBV12-3 or TRBV12-4 and TRBJ2-3; weak D call: TRBD1 (5 bases). The V end lost 6 bases, the J end lost 2 bases, and 15 bases lay between the germline ends. The CDR3 runs 15 residues. The CDR3 sequence: CASRQTEIHTDTQYF. The CDR3 region has the DNA TGTGCCAGCAGACAGACAGAGATCCACACAGATACGCAGTATTTT.

The chain employs TRBV2 and TRBJ1-1, with D tentatively TRBD1 (6 bases). The CDR3 sequence is 13 residues long. The ends were cut back, 4 bases at V and 5 bases at J, with 11 bases in the middle. CDR1 is SNHLY, CDR2 FYNNEI, per germline. CDR3 nucleotides: TGTGCCAGCAGTGTTGGGGGGCGAACTGAAGCTTTCTTT. This sequence encodes CASSVGGRTEAFF.

The sample holds a few counts of this clone. The chain's CDR3 is CASSIQGGVNTEAFF. DNA for the CDR3: TGTGCCAGTAGTATACAGGGGGGGGTGAACACTGAAGCTTTCTTT. The chain links TRBV19 to TRBJ1-1, with TRBD1 matching 7 bases. Germline V gene lookup returns CDR1 LNHDA and CDR2 SQIVND (reference sequence). V trimming: 2 bases; J trimming: 0 bases; junction bases outside the gene matches: 3. This CDR3 is 15 amino acids long.

This rearrangement joins TRBV20-1 to TRBJ1-1, with 7 bases that match TRBD1. The V gene end was trimmed by 8 bases and the J gene end by 0 bases; junction bases not matched to a gene: 15. The CDR3 covers 16 residues. Germline CDR1 DFQATT, CDR2 SNEGSKA (reference sequence). CDR3 bases: TGCAGTTCCCAAGGGACAGCTCTCAGCATGAACACTGAAGCTTTCTTT. Translation: CSSQGTALSMNTEAFF.

This clone is termed medium-sized. V is TRBV29-1 and J is TRBJ2-5; TRBD2 matches at 11 bases. This CDR3 is built from 14 residues. The junction had 3 bases not matched to a gene; V was cut back by 3 bases and J by 3 bases. Germline lookup yields CDR1 SQVTM and CDR2 ANQGSEA. CDR3 region: CSVDGTSGEETQYF. The CDR3 nucleotides read TGCAGCGTTGACGGGACTAGCGGAGAAGAGACCCAGTACTTC. Full variable domain (remainder filled in from reference TRBV29-1 and TRBJ2-5): SAVISQKPSRDICQRGTSLTIQCQVDSQVTMMFWYRQQPGQSLTLIATANQGSEATYESGFVIDKFPISRPNLTFSTLTVSNMSPEDSSIYLCSVDGTSGEETQYFGPGTRLLVL.

Many counts were recorded for this clone. The chain recombines TRBV3-1 with TRBJ2-5; D is undetermined. V lost 3 bases to trimming and J lost 0 bases, with 8 bases between them. CDR1 and CDR2 (germline): LGHDT, YNNKEL (reference sequence). The CDR3 extends over 14 amino acids. In DNA, the CDR3 is TGTGCCAGCAGCCATCGGTCGGACCAAGAGACCCAGTACTTC. Translated, it gives CASSHRSDQETQYF.

To note about this clone: Mismatch with germline at one junction end may stem from a read error. The rearrangement joins TRBV12-3 or TRBV12-4 to TRBJ2-2; D is perhaps TRBD1 or TRBD2 (5 bases each). This CDR3 region has 14 residues. The CDR3 reads CASSLSGARVELYF. CDR3 nucleotide sequence: TGTGCCAGCAGTTTGTCCGGGGCTCGTGTGGAGCTGTATTTT.

This clone occurred a few times. The CDR3 nucleotides read TGCAGCGTTAGGACCGATTCCTACGAGCAGTACTTC. Amino acid sequence: CSVRTDSYEQYF. The chain links TRBV29-1 to TRBJ2-7; the D is unclear. From germline, CDR1 is SQVTM and CDR2 ANQGSEA. V lost 5 bases, J lost 1 base, and 9 bases lay in between. This CDR3 contains 12 residues.

The gene calls are TRBV11-2 and TRBJ2-7, with 10 positions matching TRBD2. The V gene end was trimmed by 2 bases and the J gene end by 3 bases; junction bases not matched to a gene: 13. Germline lookup yields CDR1 SGHAT and CDR2 FQNNGV. The CDR3 covers 18 residues. In nucleotides, the CDR3 is TGTGCCAGCAGCTTACTCCCCGTAGCGGGAGGCCATTTCTACGAGCAGTACTTC. Translation: CASSLLPVAGGHFYEQYF.

This clone is labeled as medium-sized. The chain uses TRBV20-1 and TRBJ1-1, with D unresolved. This CDR3 spans 17 amino acids. Trimming cost V 1 base and J 0 bases, with 18 bases left between them. In germline, CDR1 is DFQATT, CDR2 SNEGSKA (reference sequence). The CDR3: CSARGYRAGSMNTEAFF. The CDR3 DNA is TGCAGTGCTAGAGGGTATAGAGCCGGGAGCATGAACACTGAAGCTTTCTTT.

The table lists this clone with a few counts. The chain employs TRBV6-6 and TRBJ2-2, with a possible D match to TRBD1 (6 bases). Germline V gene data show CDR1 as MNHNY and CDR2 as SVGAGI (reference sequence). The V and J ends lost 2 bases and 6 bases respectively, with 10 bases between them. This CDR3 has 14 amino acids. The CDR3 is CASSYVEGAGELFF. In DNA form, the CDR3 reads TGTGCCAGCAGTTACGTCGAGGGGGCCGGGGAGCTGTTTTTT.

The chain combines TRBV24-1 with TRBJ2-1; 12 nucleotides align to TRBD2. With 11 bases clipped from V and 7 bases from J, the junction kept 8 bases outside the gene matches. CDR1 and CDR2 (germline): KGHDR, SFDVKD. This CDR3 spans 14 amino acids. This CDR3 is CAISSGRDMNEQFF. The CDR3 coding sequence is TGTGCCATATCTAGCGGGAGGGATATGAATGAGCAGTTCTTC.

This clone came up many times. The V and J genes are TRBV12-3 or TRBV12-4 and TRBJ2-1, with D perhaps TRBD2 (7 bases). The CDR3 contains 15 residues. Trimming removed 3 bases at V and 8 bases at J, with 17 bases between. Here the CDR3 reads CASSLGGGADDEQFF. The CDR3 region has the DNA TGTGCCAGCAGTTTGGGGGGGGGCGCAGACGATGAGCAGTTCTTC.

This clone was seen more than once but under ten times. The chain employs TRBV20-1 and TRBJ2-7; D is perhaps TRBD2 (6 bases). The CDR3 sequence is 16 residues long. The V gene lost 0 bases and the J gene lost 6 bases, with 21 bases spanning the gap. CDR1 DFQATT and CDR2 SNEGSKA come from the germline V gene (reference sequence). CDR3: CSARDRREPRTTEQYF. The CDR3 DNA reads as TGCAGTGCTAGAGATCGCCGGGAGCCACGGACTACCGAGCAGTACTTC.

The J gene is TRBJ1-2, the V gene TRBV18, with 7 positions matching TRBD1. With V trimmed by 6 bases and J by 3 bases, 4 bases remained unmatched. This CDR3 has 13 amino acids. Germline V CDR1 and CDR2: KGHSH, LQKENI. The CDR3 reads CASSTDRDYGYTF. As DNA, the CDR3 is TGTGCCAGCTCGACCGACAGGGACTATGGCTACACCTTC.

This sequence joins TRBV7-8 and TRBJ1-1; 7 bases are shared with TRBD1. This CDR3 contains 13 residues. Germline-derived CDR1 and CDR2 are SGHVS and FQNEAQ. V shed 10 bases, J shed 11 bases, and the junction held 16 bases outside the gene matches. The DNA for the CDR3 is TGTGCCACCAACGGACAGGCGGATCTTGAGGCTTTCTTT. Translating it yields CATNGQADLEAFF.

This clone showed up just a few times. J is TRBJ2-7 and V is TRBV28, with D hard to call. V was cut by 5 bases and J by 2 bases, with 7 bases left in between. The germline CDR1 and CDR2 sequences are MDHEN and SYDVKM. This CDR3 is built from 12 residues. The CDR3, as DNA: TGTGCCAGCAGTCCCCGAGCCTACGAGCAGTACTTC. Protein product: CASSPRAYEQYF.

In this sample, this clone is large (0.1 to 1%). The chain has TRBV6-1 and TRBJ2-5; D is undetermined. The germline CDR1 and CDR2 sequences are MNHNS and SASEGT. The CDR3 covers 12 residues. Between the trimmed V and J ends, which lost 7 bases and 2 bases, there was a span of 8 bases. The CDR3 region is CASTLVQETQYF. The CDR3 DNA sequence: TGTGCCAGCACTCTAGTTCAAGAGACCCAGTACTTC.

The chain is built from TRBV6-1 and TRBJ2-5; 7 positions agree with TRBD2. Germline V gene sequence: CDR1 MNHNS, CDR2 SASEGT. This CDR3 region has 13 residues. V lost 7 bases, J lost 3 bases, and 5 bases stayed unmatched. CDR3 protein: CASTRTRKETQYF. The DNA for the CDR3 is TGTGCCAGCACCCGGACTAGAAAAGAGACCCAGTACTTC.

The rearrangement uses TRBV28 and TRBJ2-7, with D possibly being TRBD1 (6 bases). Germline values: CDR1 MDHEN, CDR2 SYDVKM. V was trimmed by 2 bases and J by 4 bases, leaving 12 bases between them. The CDR3 has 14 amino acids. The DNA for the CDR3 is TGTGCCAGCAGTTTAGTGGGGGCTTTGTACGAGCAGTACTTC. Translated, it gives CASSLVGALYEQYF.

This chain links TRBV11-2 with TRBJ1-5; D gene ambiguous. V lost 0 bases and J 0 bases, leaving 9 bases between the germline ends. Germline V CDR1 and CDR2: SGHAT, FQNNGV. CDR3 size: 16 residues. Written as DNA, the CDR3 is TGTGCCAGCAGCTTAGAGGGCATATATAGCAATCAGCCCCAGCATTTT. This codes for CASSLEGIYSNQPQHF.

V and J are TRBV6-1 and TRBJ1-2; unclear D gene. This CDR3 is built from 13 residues. V was trimmed by 2 bases and J by 5 bases, leaving 9 bases between them. Germline V gene lookup returns CDR1 MNHNS and CDR2 SASEGT. The CDR3 reads CASSEPPVYGYTF. The CDR3 region has the DNA TGTGCCAGCAGTGAACCTCCAGTGTATGGCTACACCTTC.

The chain couples TRBV7-2 to TRBJ1-2, with unresolved D. V was pared by 5 bases and J by 2 bases, with 9 bases between. There are 13 residues in the CDR3. The V gene's germline CDR1 is SGHTA and CDR2 FQGNSA. Here the CDR3 reads CASSPPFNYGYTF. The CDR3 region has the DNA TGTGCCAGCAGCCCCCCCTTCAACTATGGCTACACCTTC.

The chain carries TRBV5-8 and TRBJ1-5, with a weak D call TRBD1 (5 bases). CDR1 SGHTS and CDR2 YDEGEE come from the germline V gene. V was shortened by 4 bases and J by 4 bases, with 6 bases between the two germline ends. This CDR3 contains 12 residues. The DNA of the CDR3 is TGTGCCAGCAGCGGGGGGAATCAGCCCCAGCATTTT. This gives the protein CASSGGNQPQHF.

This clone came up a few times. This chain links TRBV6-1 with TRBJ2-7; D is possibly TRBD2 (5 bases). Germline-derived CDR1 and CDR2 are MNHNS and SASEGT. Trimming took off 2 bases at V and 7 bases at J, with 18 bases between the two ends. The CDR3 extends over 15 amino acids. This CDR3 is CASSERGAFPWEQYF. CDR3 DNA: TGTGCCAGCAGTGAACGGGGAGCTTTCCCTTGGGAGCAGTACTTC.

This clone was seen a handful of times. J is TRBJ1-2 and V is TRBV6-6, with 7 bases fitting TRBD1. After removal of 2 bases from V and 4 bases from J, the junction contained 10 bases not matched to a gene. Germline CDR1 is MNHNY and CDR2 is SVGAGI (reference sequence). The CDR3 runs 16 residues. The CDR3 sequence is CASSYDARQGSYGYTF. Here the CDR3 DNA reads TGTGCCAGCAGTTACGATGCCCGACAGGGAAGCTATGGCTACACCTTC.